The clone carrying this T cell receptor (beta chain) occurred a few times. Its antigen is as yet unknown. Combining a sample-barcoded 5' primer with a J-beta primer mix, a second PCR ran for roughly 6 to 12 cycles. Each cDNA molecule was tagged by a template-switch adaptor that had 12 random nucleotides. TCRdb fed the 5' RACE reads into MiXCR, producing one record per CDR3 protein. Among about 570,000 distinct CDR3 sequences listed, 25% to 30% were seen once. This entry belongs to a study of blood T cells in healthy people across ages. Study conclusions and caveats: TCR beta diversity tracked closely with naive T cell percentage. There was no known CMV status for donors, so expanded clonotype changes were possibly confounded. Whereas aged donors had fewer naive CD4+ cells, long-lived donors had more of them and higher diversity.

Germline lookup yields CDR1 SGDLS and CDR2 YYNGEE. Trimming removed 0 bases from V and 4 bases from J, with 10 bases in between. The CDR3 sequence is 14 residues long. This chain uses TRBV9 with TRBJ2-5; no reliable D call. The sequence was obtained from a woman between 70 and 85 years old in good health. The specimen was blood. CDR3 residues: CASSVDPLGETQYF. In DNA form, the CDR3 reads TGTGCCAGCAGCGTAGACCCGCTTGGAGAGACCCAGTACTTC.